This TCR beta chain comes out of a study of OX40 agonist ivuxolimab in advanced cancers. Across the whole study: Patients in the trial were receiving intravenous ivuxolimab every 2 weeks, at doses of 0.01 to 10 mg/kg. General observations from the study: The study did not work out the antigen specificity of the expanded peripheral T cells. Some nonresponders likewise displayed low normalized T-cell clonal expansion.

In regard to this clone: What it binds is unknown.

V shed 6 bases and J shed 4 bases, with 10 bases lying between them. CDR3 length equals 13 residues. Germline V gives CDR1 MNHNY, CDR2 SVGAGI (reference sequence). Using immunoSEQ multiplex PCR, the repertoire was profiled, and TCRdb retains in-frame clones only, with some absent. The table includes 90,000 to 100,000 clones, approximately 90% detected once. The rearrangement uses TRBV6-6 and TRBJ1-3; the D gene is possibly TRBD1 (5 bases). The source is an adult with an advanced solid tumor such as melanoma, head and neck, liver or kidney cancer. The material sequenced was CD4+ or CD8+ T cells sorted from blood, taken in a trial of the OX40 agonist ivuxolimab. As DNA, the CDR3 is TGTGCCAGCAGCCCTGGGGGGGGAAACACCATATATTTT. The encoded protein is CASSPGGGNTIYF.